Listed below are T cell receptor beta chains from one sample, sequenced in a study of Tregs in tolerant kidney transplant recipients. The method was immunoSEQ multiplex PCR; TCRdb's version includes in-frame clones alone and lacks a portion of them. The repertoire consists of some 240,000 clones, with around 81% occurring once and the leading ten covering roughly 0.67%. Material: CD4+ T cells from blood. These receptors were collected from a human donor in good health. Each CDR3 is given with its conserved first and last residue. The order of the fields is clone size, J gene, V gene, D gene, CDR3 protein, CDR3 DNA. The D gene is left open where the match is weak. Size values are once, few and many counts, or a class for expanded clones, and some rows have none.

NA	TRBJ1-3	TRBV15	NA	CATSRDKGTGNTIYF	TGTGCCACCAGCAGAGATAAGGGGACTGGAAACACCATATATTTT
few	TRBJ2-7	TRBV7-6	TRBD1	CASSLAGQGLKDEQYF	TGTGCCAGCAGCTTAGCCGGACAGGGACTCAAGGACGAGCAGTACTTC
NA	TRBJ2-5	TRBV5-1	TRBD2	CASSNGLAGEETQYF	TGCGCCAGCAGCAACGGACTAGCGGGAGAGGAGACCCAGTACTTC
few	TRBJ1-5	TRBV5-1	NA	CASSLRGDANQPQHF	TGCGCCAGCAGCCTTCGGGGGGACGCCAATCAGCCCCAGCATTTT
NA	TRBJ2-3	TRBV5-1	NA	CASSMGPRATDTQYF	TGCGCCAGCAGCATGGGACCCCGGGCCACAGATACGCAGTATTTT
once	TRBJ1-2	TRBV6-1	NA	CASRDGSAGYYGYTF	TGTGCCAGCAGGGACGGATCGGCGGGCTACTATGGCTACACCTTC
few	TRBJ2-7	TRBV7-9	NA	CASSLVWSYEQYF	TGTGCCAGCAGCTTAGTATGGTCCTACGAGCAGTACTTC
NA	TRBJ2-3	TRBV18	TRBD2	CASSPTSGRLDTQYF	TGTGCCAGCTCACCGACTAGCGGGAGATTGGATACGCAGTATTTT
few	TRBJ2-2	TRBV11-3	TRBD1	CASSWGQGYTGELFF	TGTGCCAGCAGCTGGGGACAGGGATACACCGGGGAGCTGTTTTTT
NA	TRBJ2-5	TRBV7-7	NA	CASSLSSTQETQYF	TGTGCCAGCAGCTTAAGTTCTACCCAAGAGACCCAGTACTTC
NA	TRBJ1-5	TRBV2	NA	CASRGEHQPQHF	TGTGCCAGCAGAGGGGAACATCAGCCCCAGCATTTT
NA	TRBJ2-3	TRBV21-1	NA	CASSKGAGGTDTQYF	TGTGCCAGCAGCAAAGGGGCAGGGGGCACAGATACGCAGTATTTT
NA	TRBJ1-1	TRBV5-6	NA	CASSFRSGVTEAFF	TGTGCCAGCAGCTTTCGGTCCGGGGTCACTGAAGCTTTCTTT
NA	TRBJ1-5	TRBV6-1	NA	CASSDGVRWATDYSNQPQHF	TGTGCCAGCAGTGACGGTGTTCGGTGGGCGACAGACTATAGCAATCAGCCCCAGCATTTT
NA	TRBJ1-4	TRBV30	NA	CAWSVGSGTRDFNEKLFF	TGTGCCTGGAGTGTAGGATCCGGAACTAGGGACTTCAATGAAAAACTGTTTTTT
NA	TRBJ2-3	TRBV5-4	TRBD1	CASSAGQGVDTQYF	TGTGCCAGCAGCGCCGGACAGGGGGTAGATACGCAGTATTTT
few	TRBJ2-5	TRBV5-1	NA	CASSLGGPEETQYF	TGCGCCAGCAGCTTGGGGGGGCCGGAGGAGACCCAGTACTTC
NA	TRBJ1-4	TRBV11-2	NA	CASSLVPPGAGEKLFF	TGTGCCAGCAGCTTAGTCCCTCCGGGGGCAGGAGAAAAACTGTTTTTT
NA	TRBJ1-2	TRBV27	TRBD1	CASSDQGAVGGYTF	TGTGCCAGCAGTGATCAGGGGGCAGTGGGTGGCTACACCTTC
NA	TRBJ1-6	TRBV15	NA	CATSSLGNSPLHF	TGTGCCACCAGCTCCTTGGGCAATTCACCCCTCCACTTT
NA	TRBJ2-7	TRBV11-2	NA	CASSFSVGSYEQYF	TGTGCCAGCAGCTTCTCAGTGGGGAGCTACGAGCAGTACTTC
once	TRBJ2-2	TRBV7-9	TRBD1	CASTQGFGELFF	TGTGCCAGCACACAGGGGTTCGGGGAGCTGTTTTTT
few	TRBJ1-4	TRBV5-1	NA	CASSLGQKEKLFF	TGCGCCAGCAGCTTGGGGCAGAAAGAAAAACTGTTTTTT
NA	TRBJ2-7	TRBV6-1	NA	CASSGGQGVMYEQYF	TGTGCCAGCAGTGGCGGACAAGGAGTTATGTACGAGCAGTACTTC
NA	TRBJ2-3	TRBV30	NA	CAWGRLGLDTQYF	TGTGCCTGGGGCCGGTTGGGTTTGGATACGCAGTATTTT
few	TRBJ2-2	TRBV6-5	TRBD1	CASKPGQANTGELFF	TGTGCCAGCAAGCCGGGACAGGCGAACACCGGGGAGCTGTTTTTT
NA	TRBJ2-3	TRBV5-1	NA	CASSLFVQGRLTDTQYF	TGCGCCAGCAGCTTGTTTGTCCAGGGTAGGCTCACAGATACGCAGTATTTT
NA	TRBJ1-4	TRBV19	TRBD1	CASRIGQGWDSTNEKLFF	TGTGCCAGTAGAATCGGACAGGGATGGGATTCAACTAATGAAAAACTGTTTTTT
NA	TRBJ2-7	TRBV29-1	NA	CSVEERGVTYEQYF	TGCAGCGTTGAAGAGAGGGGTGTCACCTACGAGCAGTACTTC
few	TRBJ1-2	TRBV6-1	NA	CASSAPGHLPGYTF	TGTGCCAGCAGCGCACCGGGCCACCTCCCGGGCTACACCTTC
NA	TRBJ2-7	TRBV11-2	NA	CASSKPGHIYEQYF	TGTGCCAGCAGCAAACCGGGACATATTTACGAGCAGTACTTC
once	TRBJ2-5	TRBV10-2	TRBD2	CASTGGLAQYF	TGCGCCAGCACGGGAGGATTGGCGCAGTACTTC
NA	TRBJ2-1	TRBV11-3	TRBD2	CASSLKLAVPYNEQFF	TGTGCCAGCAGCTTAAAACTAGCGGTCCCCTACAATGAGCAGTTCTTC
NA	TRBJ2-3	TRBV5-1	TRBD2	CASSQTRGGTDTQYF	TGCGCCAGCAGTCAAACCCGGGGGGGCACAGATACGCAGTATTTT
NA	TRBJ2-7	TRBV11-2	NA	CASSLAKRIYEQYF	TGTGCCAGCAGCTTAGCAAAGAGAATCTACGAGCAGTACTTC
NA	TRBJ1-6	TRBV13	TRBD1	CASRFRQGRNSPLHF	TGTGCCAGCAGATTCAGACAGGGTCGAAATTCACCCCTCCACTTT
NA	TRBJ2-7	TRBV5-1	NA	CASSSPPLGPASSYEQYF	TGCGCCAGCAGCTCTCCCCCCCTGGGACCGGCGAGCTCCTACGAGCAGTACTTC
NA	TRBJ2-5	TRBV11-2	TRBD1	CASSLGWTGGSQETQYF	TGTGCCAGCAGCTTAGGGTGGACAGGGGGCTCCCAAGAGACCCAGTACTTC
NA	TRBJ1-6	TRBV6-9	NA	CASSAGPYNSPLHF	TGTGCCAGCAGTGCCGGGCCTTATAATTCACCCCTCCACTTT
NA	TRBJ1-1	TRBV18	TRBD1	CASSPLGRGTDTEAFF	TGTGCCAGCTCACCACTCGGCAGGGGGACGGACACTGAAGCTTTCTTT
NA	TRBJ2-3	TRBV9	NA	CASSAGPQRLDTQYF	TGTGCCAGCAGCGCGGGGCCACAGCGTCTTGATACGCAGTATTTT
NA	TRBJ2-3	TRBV18	NA	CASSPSPTDTQYF	TGTGCCAGCTCGCCTTCGCCCACAGATACGCAGTATTTT
NA	TRBJ2-3	TRBV5-1	NA	CASSLTPVGTDTQYF	TGCGCCAGCAGCCTAACCCCGGTCGGCACAGATACGCAGTATTTT
once	TRBJ2-5	TRBV10-3	NA	CAIGSGYGVETQYF	TGTGCCATCGGGTCGGGGTATGGGGTGGAGACCCAGTACTTC
NA	TRBJ2-7	TRBV7-2	TRBD1	CASSLGGTGSYEQYF	TGTGCCAGCAGCTTAGGAGGGACAGGGTCCTACGAGCAGTACTTC
NA	TRBJ2-7	TRBV6-5	TRBD1	CASSRQGPYEQYF	TGTGCCAGCAGTCGACAGGGACCCTACGAGCAGTACTTC
NA	TRBJ2-6	TRBV2	NA	CASKGAAGANVLTF	TGTGCCAGCAAAGGGGCTGCTGGGGCCAACGTCCTGACTTTC
few	TRBJ1-1	TRBV7-6	NA	CASSSSTVNTEAFF	TGTGCCAGCAGCTCCTCGACGGTTAACACTGAAGCTTTCTTT
NA	TRBJ2-5	TRBV5-1	NA	CASSWSLSAGRSETQYF	TGCGCCAGCAGCTGGTCGCTCTCTGCGGGGAGGTCGGAGACCCAGTACTTC
NA	TRBJ2-5	TRBV5-1	NA	CASSWGHVQETQYF	TGCGCCAGCAGCTGGGGACATGTTCAAGAGACCCAGTACTTC
NA	TRBJ1-1	TRBV7-2	NA	CASSSTVSNGRAFF	TGTGCCAGCAGCTCCACGGTCTCAAACGGGCGGGCTTTCTTT
NA	TRBJ2-3	TRBV29-1	NA	CSVEVGADTQYF	TGCAGCGTTGAGGTGGGAGCAGATACGCAGTATTTT
NA	TRBJ2-5	TRBV5-1	NA	CASNPAGLQETQYF	TGCGCCAGCAACCCGGCGGGACTCCAAGAGACCCAGTACTTC
NA	TRBJ2-7	TRBV4-1	TRBD1	CASSQVDRGTYEQYF	TGCGCCAGCAGCCAAGTAGACAGGGGAACCTACGAGCAGTACTTC
once	TRBJ1-1	TRBV6-1	NA	CASSARAWNTEAFF	TGTGCCAGCAGTGCTAGGGCTTGGAACACTGAAGCTTTCTTT
NA	TRBJ2-6	TRBV11-1	NA	CASSPFHTGANVLTF	TGTGCCAGCAGCCCCTTTCATACTGGGGCCAACGTCCTGACTTTC
NA	TRBJ2-2	TRBV9	TRBD1	CASSSPGQGGRELFF	TGTGCCAGCAGCTCGCCGGGACAGGGGGGCAGGGAGCTGTTTTTT
NA	TRBJ2-7	TRBV6-6	NA	CASSLQGVEQYF	TGTGCCAGCAGTTTACAGGGTGTCGAGCAGTACTTC
NA	TRBJ2-7	TRBV7-4	TRBD2	CASSRLAGGSYEQYF	TGTGCCAGCAGCCGACTAGCGGGAGGCTCCTACGAGCAGTACTTC